Below, 14 T cell receptor beta chains from the same sample are listed, as sequenced in a study of T-cell memory formation after mild COVID-19. One entry per CDR3 protein results from TCRdb running MiXCR on the 5' RACE reads. The sample has 350,000 to 550,000 distinct CDR3 sequences, about 20% seen once. Sequencing was done on a sample of PBMCs or a T cell subset sorted from them (not recorded which). These receptors were obtained from a man in his late teens or twenties who had mild COVID-19 (a few samples of this study predate the infection). Cell type and time point are not known.

This clonotype was observed a handful of times. This sequence joins TRBV12-3 or TRBV12-4 and TRBJ2-7, with D maybe TRBD1 (6 bases). Trimming shortened V by 6 bases and J by 3 bases, and 12 bases separated the two germline ends. The CDR3 has 13 residues. The CDR3 DNA reads as TGTGCCAGCAGGGACAGATCGAACTACGAGCAGTACTTC. As protein: CASRDRSNYEQYF.

The chain uses TRBV7-2 and TRBJ1-1, with D possibly matching TRBD1 (6 bases). CDR3 size: 14 residues. CDR1 and CDR2 from the germline V gene are SGHTA and FQGNSA. V was clipped by 1 base and J by 6 bases, with 12 bases between them. CDR3 in amino acids: CASSLVLGGPEAFF. As DNA, the CDR3 is TGTGCCAGCAGCTTAGTGCTAGGGGGGCCTGAAGCTTTCTTT.

This clonotype was observed a handful of times. The V call is TRBV9, the J call TRBJ2-7; D tentatively reads TRBD1 or TRBD2 (5 bases each). The V end lost 3 bases, the J end lost 0 bases, and 10 bases lay between the germline ends. CDR3 length: 14 residues. CDR1 SGDLS and CDR2 YYNGEE come from the germline V gene. CDR3 sequence (DNA): TGTGCCAGCAGCGGGGACCCCAGCTCCTACGAGCAGTACTTC. Translation gives CASSGDPSSYEQYF. The whole variable domain, remainder taken from reference TRBV9 and TRBJ2-7, is DSGVTQTPKHLITATGQRVTLRCSPRSGDLSVYWYQQSLDQGLQFLIQYYNGEERAKGNILERFSAQQFPDLHSELNLSSLELGDSALYFCASSGDPSSYEQYFGPGTRLTVT.

This sequence joins TRBV6-6 and TRBJ2-7, with 7 bases aligning to TRBD1. The CDR3 spans 15 residues. CDR1 and CDR2 (germline): MNHNY, SVGAGI (reference sequence). Unmatched junction bases numbered 6, after V lost 2 bases and J lost 2 bases. In DNA form, the CDR3 reads TGTGCCAGCAGTTACGTTCCAGACAGGGCCTACGAGCAGTACTTC. Translation gives CASSYVPDRAYEQYF.

This clonotype was seen a handful of times. The chain joins TRBV25-1 to TRBJ2-7; D possibly uses TRBD1 or TRBD2 (5 bases each). Germline V lookup: CDR1 MGHDK, CDR2 SYGVNS. There are 13 residues in the CDR3. V was clipped by 7 bases and J by 4 bases, with 14 bases between them. CDR3 sequence: CASTGTDNYEQYV. The CDR3 DNA reads as TGTGCCAGCACGGGGACGGACAATTACGAGCAGTACGTC.

This clonotype was counted only a few times. V is TRBV5-1 and J is TRBJ2-3; maybe TRBD2 (6 bases). V lost 1 base and J lost 0, with 9 bases in between. Germline CDR1 and CDR2: SGHRS and YFSETQ. The CDR3 spans 15 residues. The CDR3 DNA reads TGCGCCAGCAGCTTGCGGGGGATTAGCACAGATACGCAGTATTTT. Translation: CASSLRGISTDTQYF.

A few counts support this clonotype. The V call is TRBV4-3, the J call TRBJ2-5; D is unclear. V lost 0 bases and J lost 8, with 10 bases in between. CDR3 length: 13 residues. From germline, CDR1 is LGHNA and CDR2 YSLEER. CDR3 amino acids: CASSQEPRVTQYF. The DNA for the CDR3 is TGCGCCAGCAGCCAAGAACCTAGGGTAACCCAGTACTTC.

This rearrangement joins TRBV4-3 to TRBJ1-1; D unclear. The V gene's germline CDR1 is LGHNA and CDR2 YSLEER. V lost 0 bases, J lost 8 bases, and 10 bases lay in between. The CDR3 loop spans 13 amino acids. CDR3 sequence: CASSQEFRSEAFF. The CDR3 DNA reads as TGCGCCAGCAGCCAAGAATTCCGAAGCGAAGCTTTCTTT.

This clonotype has just a few counts. V is TRBV7-2 and J is TRBJ2-5; D unclear. The CDR3 is 14 residues long. V dropped 3 bases and J dropped 9 bases, with 17 bases sitting between them. Germline CDR1 and CDR2: SGHTA and FQGNSA. CDR3 nucleotides: TGTGCCAGCAGCTTGGGCAGGTTGAATCCTCCCCAGTACTTC. It codes for CASSLGRLNPPQYF.

This clonotype was seen only a few times. V and J are TRBV12-3 or TRBV12-4 and TRBJ1-1, with D tentatively TRBD1 (5 bases). The CDR3 totals 14 residues. Deletions cut 3 bases from V and 7 bases from J, with 15 bases between. The chain's CDR3 is CASSLLSLDNEAFF. As DNA, the CDR3 is TGTGCCAGCAGTTTGCTCAGCCTGGACAATGAAGCTTTCTTT.

The rearrangement joins TRBV7-2 to TRBJ2-7; a possible D gene is TRBD1 (5 bases). V was trimmed by 1 base and J by 5 bases, leaving 15 bases between them. This CDR3 is 15 amino acids long. Germline CDR1 is SGHTA and CDR2 is FQGNSA. The CDR3 DNA is TGTGCCAGCAGCTTAGGGGGCGCAGGCGGCAACGAGCAGTACTTC. Amino acids: CASSLGGAGGNEQYF.

In this sample, this clonotype turned up a few times. The J gene is TRBJ2-2, the V gene TRBV2, with a weak D call TRBD2 (5 bases). Germline V gene lookup returns CDR1 SNHLY and CDR2 FYNNEI. The CDR3 has 15 residues. Trimming left V 4 bases short and J 4 bases short, with 13 bases between. CDR3 residues: CASSGEGRVTGELFF. CDR3 bases: TGTGCCAGCAGTGGGGAAGGGCGGGTCACCGGGGAGCTGTTTTTT.

The gene calls are TRBV5-4 and TRBJ2-1; TRBD2 is a possible D gene (5 bases). Trimming stripped 0 bases from V and 10 bases from J, with 11 bases between. In germline, CDR1 is SGHNT, CDR2 YYREEE (reference sequence). The CDR3 contains 13 residues. DNA for the CDR3: TGTGCCAGCAGCTTGGGGATCGGGGAGGAGCAGTTCTTC. This gives the protein CASSLGIGEEQFF.

The genes are TRBV11-2 and TRBJ2-7, with a tentative D call TRBD1 (6 bases). The CDR3 covers 15 residues. Trimming took 4 bases from V and 7 from J, leaving 20 bases between them. Germline assignment: CDR1 SGHAT and CDR2 FQNNGV. CDR3 sequence (DNA): TGTGCCAGCAGCTCAGCCGCGGCGTGGGGGCGGGAGCAGTACTTC. Translation: CASSSAAAWGREQYF.